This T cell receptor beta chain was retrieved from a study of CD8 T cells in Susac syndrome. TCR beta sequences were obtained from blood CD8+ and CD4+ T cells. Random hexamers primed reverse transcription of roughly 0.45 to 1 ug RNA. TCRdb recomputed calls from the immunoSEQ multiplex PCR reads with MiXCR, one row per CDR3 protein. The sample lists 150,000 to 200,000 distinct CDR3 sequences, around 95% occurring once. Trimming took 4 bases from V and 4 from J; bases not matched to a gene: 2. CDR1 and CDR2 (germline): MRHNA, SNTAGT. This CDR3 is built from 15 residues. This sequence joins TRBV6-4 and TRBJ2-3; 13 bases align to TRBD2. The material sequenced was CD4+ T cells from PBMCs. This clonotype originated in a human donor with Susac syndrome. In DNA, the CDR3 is TGTGCCAGCAGTGTCGGACTAGCGGGGGCAGATACGCAGTATTTT. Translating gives CASSVGLAGADTQYF.